Sequencing of this TCR beta chain was carried out in a study of Ad26.COV2.S vaccination and SARS-CoV-2 variants. Study as a whole: Donor participated within the Ad26.COV2.S arm of the COV1001 trial.

J was trimmed by 2 bases and V by 0 bases; bases with no gene match: 8. The CDR3 covers 18 residues. Germline V gene lookup returns CDR1 MGHRA and CDR2 YSYEKL. Treatment denoted: some 20 received Ad26.COV2.S at low or high dose, single or two shots; roughly 5 received placebo; per-sample allocation not given. Collection of samples fell on day 63 after the first vaccine or placebo injection. Wuhan-strain SARS-CoV-2 spike was expressed by the Ad26 vector that made up the vaccine. Sequencing used immunoSEQ multiplex PCR; TCRdb keeps in-frame clones, though not all of them. This table has some 390,000 clones, approximately 89% appearing once. Comments on this clone: Its antigen is unidentified.

The study's findings and limits: Vaccine recipients posted higher spike-specific TCR breadth than their placebo counterparts. Vaccine and placebo groups showed comparable non-spike TCR breadth.

The chain employs TRBV4-1 and TRBJ2-3, with 10 bases matching TRBD2. Sequenced here: peripheral blood, sampled in a trial of Ad26.COV2.S vaccine versus placebo. The sequence derives from a person between 18 and 60 years old who received the Ad26.COV2.S COVID-19 vaccine or a placebo. The CDR3 DNA is TGCGCCAGCAGCCAAGATCGTCCTAGCGGGAGTTTCACAGATACGCAGTATTTT. Translating it yields CASSQDRPSGSFTDTQYF.